This T cell receptor beta chain came from a study of T-cell reconstitution after alpha-beta-depleted transplantation in children. The J segment lost 4 bases and the V segment lost 5 bases, leaving 3 bases of the junction unmatched. CDR3 length: 13 amino acids. The V gene's germline CDR1 is MNHNS and CDR2 SASEGT. Unique molecular identifiers were built into the TCRbeta library. TCRdb passed the PCR reads through MiXCR, listing each CDR3 protein once. The sample comprises roughly 500,000 distinct CDR3 sequences, over 25% of which are singletons, and 2% to 3% rests with the top ten. Sequences were derived from PBMCs from the stem cell graft donor, sampled from the stem cell graft. The receptor was derived from a human donor who donated a stem cell graft to a child with aplastic anemia. This chain joins TRBV6-1 and TRBJ1-1, with 8 positions matching TRBD1. CDR3 region: CASSRQGATEAFF. Here the CDR3 DNA reads TGTGCCAGCAGTAGGCAGGGGGCCACTGAAGCTTTCTTT.